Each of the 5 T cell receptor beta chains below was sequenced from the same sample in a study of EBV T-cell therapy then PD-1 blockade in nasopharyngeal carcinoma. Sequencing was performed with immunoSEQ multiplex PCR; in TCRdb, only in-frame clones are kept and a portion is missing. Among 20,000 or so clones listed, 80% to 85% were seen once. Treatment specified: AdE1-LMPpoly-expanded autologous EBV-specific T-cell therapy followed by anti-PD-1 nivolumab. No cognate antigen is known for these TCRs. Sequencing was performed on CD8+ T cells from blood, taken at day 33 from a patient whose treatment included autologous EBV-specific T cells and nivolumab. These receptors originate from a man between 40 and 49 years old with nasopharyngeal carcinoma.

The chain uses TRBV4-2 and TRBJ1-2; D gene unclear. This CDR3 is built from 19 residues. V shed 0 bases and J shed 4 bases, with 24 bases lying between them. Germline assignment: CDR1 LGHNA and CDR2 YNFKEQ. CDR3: CASSQDEVPPTLIFYGYTF. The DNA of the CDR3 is TGTGCCAGCAGCCAAGATGAGGTCCCGCCTACCCTAATCTTCTATGGCTACACCTTC.

The CDR3 sequence: CASSLTAYNEQFF. CDR3 in DNA: TGTGCCAGCAGCCTCACCGCCTACAATGAGCAGTTCTTC. V gene TRBV14 combines with J gene TRBJ2-1, with no clear D. V was clipped by 4 bases and J by 2 bases, with 6 bases between them. CDR1 and CDR2 from the germline V gene are SGHDN and FVKESK. The CDR3 runs to 13 residues.

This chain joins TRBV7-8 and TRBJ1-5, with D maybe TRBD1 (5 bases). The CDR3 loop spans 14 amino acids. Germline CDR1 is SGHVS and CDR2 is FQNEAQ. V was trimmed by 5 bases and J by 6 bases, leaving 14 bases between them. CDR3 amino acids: CASSPSGASQPQHF. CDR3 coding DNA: TGTGCCAGCAGCCCCTCCGGGGCAAGTCAGCCCCAGCATTTT.

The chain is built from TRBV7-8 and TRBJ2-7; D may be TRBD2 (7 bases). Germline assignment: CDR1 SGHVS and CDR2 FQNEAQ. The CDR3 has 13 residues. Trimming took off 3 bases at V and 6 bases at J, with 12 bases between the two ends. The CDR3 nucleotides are TGTGCCAGCAGCTTCCAGGGAGGGGGCGAGCAGTACTTC. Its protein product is CASSFQGGGEQYF. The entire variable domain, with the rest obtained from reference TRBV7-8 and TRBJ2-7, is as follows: GAGVSQSPRYKVAKRGQDVALRCDPISGHVSLFWYQQALGQGPEFLTYFQNEAQLDKSGLPSDRFFAERPEGSVSTLKIQRTQQEDSAVYLCASSFQGGGEQYFGPGTRLTVT.

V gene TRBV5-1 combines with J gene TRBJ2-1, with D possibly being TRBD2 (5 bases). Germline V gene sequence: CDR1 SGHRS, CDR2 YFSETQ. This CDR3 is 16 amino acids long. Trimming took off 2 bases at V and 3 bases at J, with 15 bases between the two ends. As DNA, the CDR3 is TGCGCCAGCAGCTTTGAGGTCCTACTAGGCTACAATGAGCAGTTCTTC. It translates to CASSFEVLLGYNEQFF.